This TCR beta chain was sequenced for a study of beta chain features in type 1 diabetes. This clone was detected only a few times. Germline values: CDR1 MGHRA, CDR2 YSYEKL. Unmatched junction bases numbered 4, after V lost 5 bases and J lost 3 bases. The CDR3 sequence is 13 residues long. Of the isolated RNA, all was reverse transcribed, and so the sequenced material was expressed TCRB transcripts. Generated by immunoSEQ multiplex PCR, the TCRdb table keeps only in-frame clones and is missing some. The profile shows fewer than 500,000 clones, roughly 13% of them singletons. The sequence was collected from a man aged 25-45 years in good health. The specimen sequenced was naive CD4+ T cells from blood. The gene calls are TRBV4-1 and TRBJ2-7; 7 positions match TRBD1. As DNA, the CDR3 is TGCGCCAGCAGCTACAGGGGTGGCTACGAGCAGTACTTC. Its translation: CASSYRGGYEQYF.